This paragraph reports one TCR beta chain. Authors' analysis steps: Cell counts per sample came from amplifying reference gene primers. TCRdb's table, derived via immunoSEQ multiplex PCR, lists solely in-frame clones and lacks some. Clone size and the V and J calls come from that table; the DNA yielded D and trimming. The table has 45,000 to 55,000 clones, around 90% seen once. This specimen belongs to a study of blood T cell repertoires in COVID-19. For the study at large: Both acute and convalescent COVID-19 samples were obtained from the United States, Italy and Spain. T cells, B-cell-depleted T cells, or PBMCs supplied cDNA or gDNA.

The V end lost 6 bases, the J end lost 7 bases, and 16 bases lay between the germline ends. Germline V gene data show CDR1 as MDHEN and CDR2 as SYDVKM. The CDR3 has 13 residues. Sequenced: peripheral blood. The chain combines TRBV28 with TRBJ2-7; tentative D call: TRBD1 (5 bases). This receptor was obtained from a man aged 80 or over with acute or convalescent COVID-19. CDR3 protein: CASSPTQGREQYF. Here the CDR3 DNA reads TGTGCCAGCAGCCCAACCCAGGGCAGGGAGCAGTACTTC.